The 24 T cell receptor beta chains given below trace back to one sample, sequenced in a study of T cells in Graves' hyperthyroidism and ophthalmopathy (dated by TCRdb to between 2019 and 2020). Library preparation used multiplex PCR. The data were produced on an Illumina HiSeq 2000. Amplification of TCR beta CDR3 regions was carried out from RNA transcripts. For the first round of RT-PCR on the TCR CDR3, the HTBI primer set was used together with the Qiagen OneStep RT-PCR kit. Using fastp at Q25 and MiXCR, TCRdb reprocessed the public reads and kept productive beta chains. For every CDR3 protein sequence, its rows merge into one entry that carries the most common genes and DNA. This sample comprises about 350,000 distinct CDR3 sequences, roughly an eighth of them detected only once. Of the sample, 34% falls within the top ten clones. Sequenced sample: blood. These receptor sequences come from a woman between 40 and 50 years old with Graves' ophthalmopathy.

V is TRBV6-6 and J is TRBJ1-4; D might be TRBD1 (5 bases). From germline, CDR1 is MNHNY and CDR2 SVGAGI (reference sequence). The CDR3 spans 18 residues. Trimming shortened V by 0 bases and J by 2 bases, and 16 bases separated the two germline ends. CDR3 region: CASSYSRGGWGTNEKLFF. The CDR3 DNA follows: TGTGCCAGCAGTTACTCCCGCGGGGGGTGGGGGACTAATGAAAAACTGTTTTTT.

This clonotype was seen at least ten times. The chain's CDR3 is CASSFTAGEQFF. The CDR3 DNA follows: TGTGCCAGCAGCTTCACGGCAGGGGAGCAGTTCTTC. This sequence joins TRBV11-3 and TRBJ2-1; weak D call: TRBD1 (5 bases). Germline lookup yields CDR1 SGHNT and CDR2 YENEEA. V gave up 3 bases and J gave up 10 bases, with 10 bases separating them. This CDR3 region has 12 residues.

Ten or more counts support this clonotype. J is TRBJ2-7 and V is TRBV28, with D maybe TRBD2 (5 bases). The CDR3 runs to 14 residues. CDR1 MDHEN and CDR2 SYDVKM come from the germline V gene. Trimming took off 3 bases at V and 1 base at J, with 10 bases between the two ends. In DNA form, the CDR3 reads TGTGCCAGCAGTTTTCACGGGGATTCCTACGAGCAGTACTTC. Translation: CASSFHGDSYEQYF.

This clonotype appeared many times. V is TRBV20-1 and J is TRBJ1-2; D unclear. Trimming shortened V by 1 base and J by 4 bases, and 13 bases separated the two germline ends. This CDR3 has 14 amino acids. CDR1 is DFQATT, CDR2 SNEGSKA, per germline (reference sequence). CDR3 sequence: CSARAGETLYGYTF. CDR3 DNA sequence: TGCAGTGCTAGAGCTGGGGAAACTCTCTATGGCTACACCTTC.

Ten or more counts support this clonotype. The chain links TRBV20-1 to TRBJ2-5; 8 bases match TRBD2. Trimming took 1 base from V and 11 from J; bases not matched to a gene: 6. CDR3 length: 12 residues. Germline CDR1 is DFQATT and CDR2 is SNEGSKA (reference sequence). The chain's CDR3 is CSARVRGGYQYF. CDR3 DNA: TGCAGTGCTAGAGTTCGGGGGGGTTATCAGTACTTC.

This clonotype came up many times. V usage is TRBV24-1 and J usage is TRBJ2-3; perhaps D is TRBD1 or TRBD2 (5 bases each). This CDR3 comprises 14 residues. Germline loops: CDR1 KGHDR, CDR2 SFDVKD. Trimming left V 2 bases short and J 2 bases short, with 7 bases between. The CDR3 bases are TGTGCCACCAGTGATTGGGGACCCACAGATACGCAGTATTTT. It codes for CATSDWGPTDTQYF.

This chain links TRBV14 with TRBJ1-1; a possible D gene is TRBD1 (6 bases). Trimming stripped 3 bases from V and 6 bases from J, with 14 bases between. In germline, CDR1 is SGHDN, CDR2 FVKESK. The length of the CDR3 is 14 residues. The CDR3 sequence: CASSQLTGGSEAFF. For the CDR3, the DNA is TGTGCCAGCAGCCAGTTGACAGGAGGATCTGAAGCTTTCTTT.

This clonotype was recorded many times. The chain combines TRBV12-3 or TRBV12-4 with TRBJ2-7; 7 bases map to TRBD1. The CDR3 is 15 amino acids. After removal of 3 bases from V and 3 bases from J, the junction contained 8 bases not matched to a gene. In DNA, the CDR3 is TGTGCCAGCAGTTTTTTCGGACAGGTCGACTACGAGCAGTACTTC. Protein sequence: CASSFFGQVDYEQYF.

This clonotype was seen a few times. The chain employs TRBV7-9 and TRBJ2-5; 9 positions match TRBD1. Germline loops: CDR1 SEHNR, CDR2 FQNEAQ (reference sequence). With V trimmed by 5 bases and J by 5 bases, 9 bases remained unmatched. The CDR3 is 15 amino acids. The CDR3 spells CASSLSGTGRETQYF. The CDR3 nucleotides read TGTGCCAGCAGCCTCTCCGGGACAGGGAGGGAGACCCAGTACTTC.

This clonotype was seen at least ten times. CDR3 DNA sequence: TGTGCCAGCAGCTTAAGACAGGGGGTTAGGAATGAGCAGTTCTTC. Protein: CASSLRQGVRNEQFF. The chain is built from TRBV7-9 and TRBJ2-1, with 9 bases aligning to TRBD1. Germline CDR1 is SEHNR and CDR2 is FQNEAQ (reference sequence). V gave up 2 bases and J gave up 7 bases; unmatched junction bases: 6. The CDR3 totals 15 residues.

This clonotype was found many times. V usage is TRBV20-1 and J usage is TRBJ2-3; D is undetermined. V gave up 6 bases and J gave up 3 bases, with 10 bases separating them. The germline CDR1 and CDR2 sequences are DFQATT and SNEGSKA (reference sequence). There are 12 residues in the CDR3. CDR3 protein: CSAMDDTDTQYF. The CDR3 DNA reads TGCAGTGCGATGGACGATACAGATACGCAGTATTTT.

Ten or more counts support this clonotype. CDR3 nucleotides: TGTGCCAGCAGCGCCAGTGGGGCAGGGGATGGCTACACCTTC. This encodes CASSASGAGDGYTF. The chain recombines TRBV7-8 with TRBJ1-2; the D gene is possibly TRBD1 (6 bases). Trimming pared 5 bases from V and 6 bases from J, leaving 16 bases between. There are 14 residues in the CDR3. Germline CDR1 SGHVS, CDR2 FQNEAQ.

The table lists this clonotype with many counts. The chain carries TRBV28 and TRBJ1-4; D gene uncertain. V was pared by 6 bases and J by 7 bases, with 9 bases between. Germline CDR1 reads MDHEN; CDR2 reads SYDVKM. The CDR3 is made up of 12 amino acids. The CDR3 loop reads CASRSNGEKLFF. For the CDR3, the DNA is TGTGCCAGCAGGAGTAATGGTGAAAAACTGTTTTTT.

This chain joins TRBV2 and TRBJ2-5; D possibly corresponds to TRBD1 (6 bases). Germline CDR1 SNHLY, CDR2 FYNNEI. Trimming stripped 4 bases from V and 4 bases from J, with 16 bases between. The CDR3 contains 15 residues. The CDR3 reads CASSGNRAELETQYF. The CDR3 DNA follows: TGTGCCAGCAGTGGGAACAGGGCTGAACTAGAGACCCAGTACTTC.

Many counts were recorded for this clonotype. The chain employs TRBV20-1 and TRBJ2-7; D may be TRBD1 (6 bases). Germline CDR1 is DFQATT and CDR2 is SNEGSKA (reference sequence). V was pared by 5 bases and J by 3 bases, with 20 bases between. The CDR3 has 15 amino acids. The CDR3 DNA follows: TGCAGTGCTCTTGCTTTCAAGGACAGAGACTACGAGCAGTACTTC. Amino acids: CSALAFKDRDYEQYF.

With respect to this clonotype: A clone one base away is much larger, so this may be a read error. V is TRBV11-2 and J is TRBJ2-1, with D tentatively TRBD2 (7 bases). Looked up from germline, CDR1 is SGHAT and CDR2 is FQNNGV. V was cut by 7 bases and J by 1 base, with 20 bases left in between. The CDR3 is 17 amino acids. The DNA for the CDR3 is TGTGCCAGCAACTACTTCAGGGGAGGGGGTTCCTACAATGAGCAGTTCTTC. As protein: CASNYFRGGGSYNEQFF.

Ten or more counts support this clonotype. This sequence joins TRBV28 and TRBJ2-1, with D unclear. Germline CDR1 reads MDHEN; CDR2 reads SYDVKM. Trimming took off 2 bases at V and 0 bases at J, with 8 bases between the two ends. This CDR3 contains 15 residues. CDR3 loop: CASSLSRDSYNEQFF. The CDR3 DNA sequence: TGTGCCAGCAGTTTAAGTAGAGACTCCTACAATGAGCAGTTCTTC. Looking up the rest from reference TRBV28 and TRBJ2-1 gives the full variable domain: DVKVTQSSRYLVKRTGEKVFLECVQDMDHENMFWYRQDPGLGLRLIYFSYDVKMKEKGDIPEGYSVSREKKERFSLILESASTNQTSMYLCASSLSRDSYNEQFFGPGTRLTVL.

The chain combines TRBV19 with TRBJ1-5; TRBD1 agrees at 7 bases. This CDR3 is 15 amino acids long. CDR1 LNHDA and CDR2 SQIVND come from the germline V gene (reference sequence). V lost 10 bases, J lost 3 bases, and 12 bases stayed unmatched. In DNA, the CDR3 is TGTGCCACCAAAGCGACAGGGCTCCTCAATCAGCCCCAGCATTTT. Protein product: CATKATGLLNQPQHF.

On this clonotype: A much more abundant neighbour one base away suggests this may be a read error. The chain recombines TRBV3-1 with TRBJ2-7; TRBD2 aligns across 7 bases. Germline loops: CDR1 LGHDT, CDR2 YNNKEL (reference sequence). The CDR3 is 15 amino acids. The junction had 13 bases not matched to a gene; V was cut back by 4 bases and J by 7 bases. CDR3 loop: CASSPGTNGVREQYF. CDR3 sequence (DNA): TGTGCCAGCAGCCCAGGGACTAACGGGGTCAGGGAGCAGTACTTC.

This clonotype was seen a few times. A read error may produce the germline difference seen at one junction end. The chain uses TRBV9 and TRBJ1-2, with D unresolved. From germline, CDR1 is SGDLS and CDR2 YYNGEE. The CDR3 runs to 18 residues. In DNA form, the CDR3 reads TGTGCCAGCAGCCCACCTCCTAGGATCGGGATTACCGATCTATGGCTACACTTC. Its protein is CASSPPPRIGITDLWLHF.

The chain carries TRBV27 and TRBJ1-2; D is ambiguous. The germline V gene has CDR1 MNHEY and CDR2 SMNVEV (reference sequence). With 7 bases removed from V and 8 bases from J, the gap between germline ends came to 11 bases. This CDR3 has 11 residues. CDR3 in DNA: TGTGCCAGCACAGATGGGATGGGCTACACCTTC. This translates into CASTDGMGYTF.

J is TRBJ2-3 and V is TRBV6-1, with D possibly called TRBD1 or TRBD2 (5 bases each). V was cut by 8 bases and J by 7 bases, with 13 bases left in between. The CDR3 is made up of 12 amino acids. Per germline, CDR1 MNHNS and CDR2 SASEGT. The CDR3 coding sequence is TGTGCCAGCCTGGGGGTTGGATATACGCAGTATTTT. Amino acids: CASLGVGYTQYF.

A note on this clonotype: This may stem from a read error, because a much larger clone lies one nucleotide away. The J gene is TRBJ1-2, the V gene TRBV27, with D maybe TRBD1 (6 bases). The CDR3 extends over 13 amino acids. Deletions cut 7 bases from V and 4 bases from J, with 13 bases between. Germline V CDR1 and CDR2: MNHEY, SMNVEV (reference sequence). The CDR3, as DNA: TGTGCCAGCACCAAGGACAGTAGCTATGGCTACACCTTC. Translating it yields CASTKDSSYGYTF.

This clonotype has a count of ten or more. The rearrangement uses TRBV9 and TRBJ2-5; D is possibly TRBD1 (5 bases). V shed 5 bases and J shed 2 bases, with 10 bases lying between them. Germline CDR1 is SGDLS and CDR2 is YYNGEE. The CDR3 runs to 13 residues. CDR3 region: CASSPGYQETQYF. CDR3 sequence (DNA): TGTGCCAGCAGTCCAGGGTATCAAGAGACCCAGTACTTC. Together with reference TRBV9 and TRBJ2-5, the CDR3 gives the full variable domain: DSGVTQTPKHLITATGQRVTLRCSPRSGDLSVYWYQQSLDQGLQFLIQYYNGEERAKGNILERFSAQQFPDLHSELNLSSLELGDSALYFCASSPGYQETQYFGPGTRLLVL.